Below are 25 T cell receptor beta chains sequenced from a single sample in a study of T cell repertoires in cytomegalovirus infection. Which antigens these TCRs recognize remains unknown. TCRdb recomputed calls from the reads with MiXCR, one row per CDR3 protein. The sample holds some 920,000 distinct CDR3 sequences, roughly 30% seen once. The sequencing here drew on cultured CD8+ T cells from PBMCs, taken from culture after CMV antigen stimulation. The receptors were sampled from a human donor in good health (CMV status not recorded). Some clones in this sample may be carry-over from other donors' samples.

This clonotype appeared a few times. The chain uses TRBV7-9 and TRBJ2-7; 7 bases map to TRBD1. With 9 bases clipped from V and 2 bases from J, the junction kept 7 bases outside the gene matches. Germline V gives CDR1 SEHNR, CDR2 FQNEAQ (reference sequence). This CDR3 is built from 13 residues. The CDR3: CARIQGKAYEQYV. In nucleotides, the CDR3 is TGTGCCAGAATACAGGGGAAGGCCTACGAGCAGTACGTC.

The CDR3 sequence is CASSIVEAFF. CDR3 sequence (DNA): TGTGCCAGCAGCATCGTTGAAGCTTTCTTT. V and J are TRBV7-9 and TRBJ1-1; D unclear. Deletions cut 5 bases from V and 7 bases from J, with 5 bases between. Germline V lookup: CDR1 SEHNR, CDR2 FQNEAQ (reference sequence). The length of the CDR3 is 10 residues.

The chain is built from TRBV7-2 and TRBJ2-1; perhaps TRBD1 as D (5 bases). The CDR3 sequence is 16 residues long. CDR1 and CDR2 from the germline V gene are SGHTA and FQGNSA. Trimming left V 0 bases short and J 7 bases short, with 16 bases between. The CDR3 protein is CASSLALGRDTNEQFF. CDR3 nucleotides: TGTGCCAGCAGCTTAGCGCTCGGCAGGGATACAAATGAGCAGTTCTTC.

This rearrangement joins TRBV7-9 to TRBJ2-5; D is uncertain. V was cut by 5 bases and J by 7 bases, with 20 bases left in between. Per germline, CDR1 SEHNR and CDR2 FQNEAQ (reference sequence). The CDR3 sequence is 15 residues long. CDR3 region: CASSPSEALVMTQYF. CDR3 DNA: TGTGCCAGCAGCCCGAGCGAGGCCCTAGTTATGACCCAGTACTTC.

This clonotype was seen repeatedly, ten times or more. This chain uses TRBV7-8 with TRBJ2-1; tentatively, D is TRBD1 (5 bases). V was clipped by 1 base and J by 8 bases, with 15 bases between them. This CDR3 spans 15 amino acids. CDR1 is SGHVS and CDR2 is FQNEAQ in the germline V gene. CDR3 in amino acids: CASSLEGRVKDEQFF. CDR3 sequence (DNA): TGTGCCAGCAGCTTAGAGGGCAGGGTGAAGGATGAGCAGTTCTTC.

In its sample, this clonotype was seen a few times. The chain couples TRBV27 to TRBJ2-7; D is perhaps TRBD1 or TRBD2 (5 bases each). This CDR3 comprises 14 residues. In germline, CDR1 is MNHEY, CDR2 SMNVEV (reference sequence). V was trimmed by 5 bases and J by 2 bases, leaving 13 bases between them. CDR3 DNA: TGTGCCAGCAGTATCCGGGACGGACCCTACGAGCAGTACTTC. Translation gives CASSIRDGPYEQYF.

This clonotype was observed a few times. The V gene is TRBV5-5, the J gene TRBJ2-1; 13 bases line up with TRBD2. The germline CDR1 and CDR2 sequences are SGHKS and YYEKEE (reference sequence). Trimming removed 4 bases from V and 3 bases from J; junction bases left unmatched: 10. The CDR3 length is 18 residues. CDR3 bases: TGTGCCAGCAGCCTTACTAGCGGGGGGGCTTCCGACTACAATGAGCAGTTCTTC. This gives the protein CASSLTSGGASDYNEQFF.

This chain connects TRBV5-3 to TRBJ2-5, with D hard to call. Being an ORF, TRBV5-3 has a function that is uncertain. V lost 8 bases, J lost 3 bases, and 20 bases lay in between. The CDR3 runs 15 residues. DNA of the CDR3: TGTGCCAGCAGCCCTTTTGGGCAGGACGAAGAGACCCAGTACTTC. Translated: CASSPFGQDEETQYF.

At least ten counts were recorded for this clonotype. The V gene is TRBV7-8, the J gene TRBJ2-1; D ambiguous. Looked up from germline, CDR1 is SGHVS and CDR2 is FQNEAQ. V was cut by 2 bases and J by 9 bases, with 5 bases left in between. The CDR3 consists of 11 residues. CDR3 protein: CASSLQSEQFF. The CDR3 nucleotides are TGTGCCAGCAGCTTACAGAGTGAGCAGTTCTTC. The complete variable domain, with remaining parts taken from reference TRBV7-8 and TRBJ2-1, reads GAGVSQSPRYKVAKRGQDVALRCDPISGHVSLFWYQQALGQGPEFLTYFQNEAQLDKSGLPSDRFFAERPEGSVSTLKIQRTQQEDSAVYLCASSLQSEQFFGPGTRLTVL.

The V and J genes are TRBV9 and TRBJ2-2; TRBD1 matches 8 bases. The CDR3 consists of 14 residues. Germline V gene sequence: CDR1 SGDLS, CDR2 YYNGEE. The J segment lost 5 bases and the V segment lost 6 bases, leaving 6 bases of the junction unmatched. CDR3 sequence (DNA): TGTGCCAGCAAGCCAGGGGGCTGGACCGGGGAGCTGTTTTTT. This sequence encodes CASKPGGWTGELFF.

In this sample, this clonotype turned up many times. This chain joins TRBV7-8 and TRBJ2-2; D call uncertain. The CDR3 extends over 15 amino acids. The V gene lost 1 base and the J gene lost 3 bases, with 9 bases spanning the gap. Germline V gene lookup returns CDR1 SGHVS and CDR2 FQNEAQ. CDR3 residues: CASSLGRAYTGELFF. CDR3 coding DNA: TGTGCCAGCAGCTTAGGCCGGGCTTACACCGGGGAGCTGTTTTTT. Using reference TRBV7-8 and TRBJ2-2 for the parts outside the CDR3, the full variable domain is GAGVSQSPRYKVAKRGQDVALRCDPISGHVSLFWYQQALGQGPEFLTYFQNEAQLDKSGLPSDRFFAERPEGSVSTLKIQRTQQEDSAVYLCASSLGRAYTGELFFGEGSRLTVL.

This clonotype was counted many times. V is TRBV27 and J is TRBJ1-1; D not resolved. Germline V lookup: CDR1 MNHEY, CDR2 SMNVEV (reference sequence). CDR3 size: 13 residues. Trimming removed 3 bases from V and 1 base from J, with 6 bases in between. This CDR3 reads CASSFLENTEAFF. CDR3 bases: TGTGCCAGCAGTTTTCTCGAGAACACTGAAGCTTTCTTT.

The gene calls are TRBV7-9 and TRBJ1-2; TRBD1 matches 7 bases. The germline V gene has CDR1 SEHNR and CDR2 FQNEAQ (reference sequence). The CDR3 sequence is 15 residues long. Trimming at V came to 5 bases and at J to 7 bases, leaving 13 bases not matched to a gene. This chain's CDR3 is CASSAPKDRTSGYTF. DNA for the CDR3: TGTGCCAGCAGCGCCCCGAAGGACAGGACCTCTGGCTACACCTTC.

The chain recombines TRBV7-2 with TRBJ2-2; TRBD1 might be the D (5 bases). This CDR3 has 14 amino acids. Germline values: CDR1 SGHTA, CDR2 FQGNSA. The V and J ends lost 6 bases and 4 bases respectively, with 12 bases between them. For the CDR3, the DNA is TGTGCCAGCAGACCCAGGGCCAGCACCGGGGAGCTGTTTTTT. It is translated as CASRPRASTGELFF.

With respect to this clonotype: The junction departs from the called germline gene at one end, perhaps through a read error. The V gene is TRBV2, the J gene TRBJ2-7, with TRBD1 matching 7 bases. From germline, CDR1 is SNHLY and CDR2 FYNNEI. This CDR3 spans 10 amino acids. CDR3 DNA: TGTGCCAGTAGGGGACAGAGAAATTTCTTC. This translates into CASRGQRNFF.

The V call is TRBV5-1, the J call TRBJ1-2, with D perhaps TRBD1 (5 bases). V shed 6 bases and J shed 1 base, with 10 bases lying between them. CDR1 and CDR2 from the germline V gene are SGHRS and YFSETQ. CDR3 length: 13 amino acids. CDR3 in amino acids: CASTSDSNYGYTF. DNA for the CDR3: TGCGCCAGCACCTCAGACAGTAACTATGGCTACACCTTC. Full variable domain (missing parts from reference TRBV5-1 and TRBJ1-2): KAGVTQTPRYLIKTRGQQVTLSCSPISGHRSVSWYQQTPGQGLQFLFEYFSETQRNKGNFPGRFSGRQFSNSRSEMNVSTLELGDSALYLCASTSDSNYGYTFGSGTRLTVV.

The table lists this clonotype with a few counts. The V gene is TRBV19, the J gene TRBJ1-5; D might be TRBD1 (6 bases). Germline CDR1 LNHDA, CDR2 SQIVND (reference sequence). V lost 7 bases to trimming and J lost 7 bases, with 23 bases between them. The CDR3 runs 16 residues. CDR3 region: CASTAPGRGGEQPQHF. CDR3 DNA sequence: TGTGCCAGTACCGCCCCAGGAAGAGGGGGAGAGCAGCCCCAGCATTTT.

This clonotype was counted ten times or more. The genes are TRBV12-3 or TRBV12-4 and TRBJ1-4, with 7 bases matching TRBD1. V trimming: 6 bases; J trimming: 7 bases; junction bases outside the gene matches: 11. This CDR3 region has 15 residues. The CDR3 reads CASRGPGTVGEKLFF. CDR3 DNA sequence: TGTGCCAGCAGGGGGCCCGGGACAGTGGGTGAAAAACTGTTTTTT.

This chain connects TRBV7-8 to TRBJ2-3; tentative D call: TRBD1 (5 bases). V was clipped by 10 bases and J by 4 bases, with 21 bases between them. This CDR3 spans 15 amino acids. Looked up from germline, CDR1 is SGHVS and CDR2 is FQNEAQ. The CDR3 here is CATRASWGSADTQYF. CDR3 nucleotide sequence: TGTGCCACCAGGGCTTCCTGGGGAAGCGCAGATACGCAGTATTTT.

This chain links TRBV27 with TRBJ2-1, with a tentative D call TRBD2 (7 bases). In germline, CDR1 is MNHEY, CDR2 SMNVEV (reference sequence). Trimming left V 8 bases short and J 6 bases short, with 20 bases between. This CDR3 region has 15 residues. CDR3 in DNA: TGTGCCAGCTGGGGGGGGGCCGCCTCCGCCAATGAGCAGTTCTTC. It encodes CASWGGAASANEQFF.

Only a few counts were recorded for this clonotype. The chain recombines TRBV11-2 with TRBJ2-3, with a possible D match to TRBD2 (6 bases). CDR1 is SGHAT and CDR2 is FQNNGV in the germline V gene. V lost 0 bases to trimming and J lost 10 bases, with 11 bases between them. CDR3 length: 13 amino acids. In DNA form, the CDR3 reads TGTGCCAGCAGCTTAGATGATCCGGGGGCGCAGTATTTT. This gives the protein CASSLDDPGAQYF.

The chain combines TRBV4-3 with TRBJ2-5; 9 nucleotides agree with TRBD1. The CDR3 covers 15 residues. V trimming: 0 bases; J trimming: 5 bases; junction bases outside the gene matches: 4. The germline CDR1 and CDR2 sequences are LGHNA and YSLEER. The chain's CDR3 is CASSQETGGTETQYF. CDR3 bases: TGCGCCAGCAGCCAAGAAACAGGGGGCACCGAGACCCAGTACTTC.

This clonotype was counted between two and nine times. The chain couples TRBV7-2 to TRBJ1-2; D possibly corresponds to TRBD1 (5 bases). The V and J ends lost 9 bases and 6 bases respectively, with 14 bases between them. The CDR3 spans 12 residues. The germline CDR1 and CDR2 sequences are SGHTA and FQGNSA. Here the CDR3 DNA reads TGTGCCAGTAGTGGGACCCTCAATGGCTACACCTTC. Translation: CASSGTLNGYTF.

This clonotype has a single count. The J gene is TRBJ2-5, the V gene TRBV4-2; D perhaps matches TRBD2 (5 bases). Germline V gene sequence: CDR1 LGHNA, CDR2 YNFKEQ. The length of the CDR3 is 15 residues. The germline V and J ends were trimmed by 0 bases and 7 bases, with 15 bases remaining between them. CDR3 nucleotide sequence: TGTGCCAGCAGCCAAGAGGCGGGCGGCCGCAGGACCCAGTACTTC. It specifies CASSQEAGGRRTQYF.

The rearrangement uses TRBV19 and TRBJ2-5; 7 bases are a match to TRBD1. This CDR3 has 17 residues. The J segment lost 5 bases and the V segment lost 1 base, leaving 13 bases of the junction unmatched. Germline lookup yields CDR1 LNHDA and CDR2 SQIVND (reference sequence). CDR3 nucleotide sequence: TGTGCCAGTAGTATAGTTGGACAGGTTATCTATGGCGAGACCCAGTACTTC. Protein sequence: CASSIVGQVIYGETQYF.